The entry below gives a single TCR beta chain sequence along with its context. The data were obtained in a study of cytomegalovirus exposure and HLA in healthy donors. The CDR3 loop spans 15 amino acids. The V gene lost 4 bases and the J gene lost 2 bases, with 11 bases spanning the gap. CDR1 SSHAT and CDR2 FNYEAQ come from the germline V gene (reference sequence). It was with 60 Vbeta and 13 Jbeta primers that the PCR ran. Sequencing used immunoSEQ multiplex PCR; TCRdb keeps in-frame clones, though not all of them. The sample consists of approximately 110,000 clones, approximately 71% of them appearing once.

Sequencing was carried out using PBMCs. The clonotype was recovered from a woman between 65 and 79 years old in good health and CMV-seropositive. The genes are TRBV7-7 and TRBJ1-4; perhaps TRBD1 as D (5 bases). Here the CDR3 reads CASSSGQGTNEKLFF. In nucleotides, the CDR3 is TGTGCCAGCAGCTCCGGCCAGGGCACTAATGAAAAACTGTTTTTT. Variable domain in full (rest from reference TRBV7-7 and TRBJ1-4): GAGVSQSPRYKVTKRGQDVTLRCDPISSHATLYWYQQALGQGPEFLTYFNYEAQPDKSGLPSDRFSAERPEGSISTLTIQRTEQRDSAMYRCASSSGQGTNEKLFFGSGTQLSVL.